This is a list of T cell receptor beta chains from one sample in a study of blood T cell repertoires in COVID-19. Assay: immunoSEQ multiplex PCR; the TCRdb copy retains only in-frame clones and omits some. Of roughly 350,000 clones detected, 88% appear once; the ten largest clones hold 7.3%. What was sequenced was peripheral blood. The receptor set was obtained from a woman in her sixties or seventies with COVID-19, enrolled during active disease. Each CDR3 is given with its conserved first and last residue. Fields, in order: CDR3 protein, CDR3 DNA, D gene, J gene, V gene, clone size. D genes are given only for firm matches. Size values are once, few and many counts, or a class for expanded clones, and some rows have none.

cdr3_aa: CASRGAGNTEAFF; cdr3_nt: TGTGCCAGCAGGGGGGCAGGGAACACTGAAGCTTTCTTT; d_call: .; j_call: TRBJ1-1; v_call: TRBV11-2; clone_size: .
cdr3_aa: CASSYGADASYGYTF; cdr3_nt: TGTGCCAGCAGTTACGGGGCCGACGCGAGCTATGGCTACACCTTC; d_call: .; j_call: TRBJ1-2; v_call: TRBV6-5; clone_size: .
cdr3_aa: CASSLPERGGYTGELFF; cdr3_nt: TGCGCCAGCAGCCTGCCTGAGCGGGGGGGGTACACCGGGGAGCTGTTTTTT; d_call: TRBD2; j_call: TRBJ2-2; v_call: TRBV4-1; clone_size: .
cdr3_aa: CSAGDTDTQYF; cdr3_nt: TGCAGTGCCGGAGATACAGATACGCAGTATTTT; d_call: .; j_call: TRBJ2-3; v_call: TRBV20-1; clone_size: .
cdr3_aa: CASSSTGGYNEQFF; cdr3_nt: TGCGCCAGCAGCTCTACAGGGGGGTACAATGAGCAGTTCTTC; d_call: TRBD1; j_call: TRBJ2-1; v_call: TRBV4-3; clone_size: .
cdr3_aa: CASRDRGYEQYF; cdr3_nt: TGTGCCAGTAGGGACAGGGGCTACGAGCAGTACTTC; d_call: TRBD1; j_call: TRBJ2-7; v_call: TRBV19; clone_size: .
cdr3_aa: CASSQELWRGGHEQYF; cdr3_nt: TGCGCCAGCAGCCAAGAACTATGGAGGGGGGGGCACGAGCAGTACTTC; d_call: .; j_call: TRBJ2-7; v_call: TRBV4-3; clone_size: .
cdr3_aa: CASSTTGSEAFF; cdr3_nt: TGTGCCAGCAGTACGACAGGGTCTGAAGCTTTCTTT; d_call: TRBD1; j_call: TRBJ1-1; v_call: TRBV12-3/TRBV12-4; clone_size: once
cdr3_aa: CASSFHLAQGTPYEQYF; cdr3_nt: TGTGCCAGCAGCTTCCACCTCGCACAGGGGACACCCTACGAGCAGTACTTC; d_call: TRBD1; j_call: TRBJ2-7; v_call: TRBV7-9; clone_size: .
cdr3_aa: CASSQTIYEQYF; cdr3_nt: TGTGCCAGCAGCCAGACTATCTACGAGCAGTACTTC; d_call: .; j_call: TRBJ2-7; v_call: TRBV3-1/TRBV3-2; clone_size: .
cdr3_aa: CASSLPGLTDTQYF; cdr3_nt: TGTGCCAGTAGTCTTCCGGGACTGACAGATACGCAGTATTTT; d_call: .; j_call: TRBJ2-3; v_call: TRBV19; clone_size: once
cdr3_aa: CASSGLAGINEQFF; cdr3_nt: TGTGCCAGCAGTGGACTAGCGGGAATCAATGAGCAGTTCTTC; d_call: TRBD2; j_call: TRBJ2-1; v_call: TRBV2; clone_size: once
cdr3_aa: CAISESTGANSPLHF; cdr3_nt: TGTGCCATCAGTGAGTCGACAGGGGCGAATTCACCCCTCCACTTT; d_call: TRBD1; j_call: TRBJ1-6; v_call: TRBV10-3; clone_size: few
cdr3_aa: CASSLTDSYNEQFF; cdr3_nt: TGTGCCAGCAGCTTGACAGACTCCTACAATGAGCAGTTCTTC; d_call: .; j_call: TRBJ2-1; v_call: TRBV28; clone_size: .
cdr3_aa: CASSIDLRVLEQFF; cdr3_nt: TGTGCCAGTAGTATAGATCTGAGGGTCCTCGAGCAGTTCTTC; d_call: .; j_call: TRBJ2-1; v_call: TRBV19; clone_size: .